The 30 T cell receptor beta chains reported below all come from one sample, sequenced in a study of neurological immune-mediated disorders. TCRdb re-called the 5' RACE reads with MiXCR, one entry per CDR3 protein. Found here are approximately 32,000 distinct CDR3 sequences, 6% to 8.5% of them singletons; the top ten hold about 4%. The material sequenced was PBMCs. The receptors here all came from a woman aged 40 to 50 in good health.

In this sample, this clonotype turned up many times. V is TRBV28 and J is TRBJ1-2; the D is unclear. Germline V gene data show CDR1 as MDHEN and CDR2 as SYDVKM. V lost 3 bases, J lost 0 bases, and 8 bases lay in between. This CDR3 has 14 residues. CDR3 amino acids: CASSFGSTNYGYTF. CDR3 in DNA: TGTGCCAGCAGTTTCGGATCCACTAACTATGGCTACACCTTC.

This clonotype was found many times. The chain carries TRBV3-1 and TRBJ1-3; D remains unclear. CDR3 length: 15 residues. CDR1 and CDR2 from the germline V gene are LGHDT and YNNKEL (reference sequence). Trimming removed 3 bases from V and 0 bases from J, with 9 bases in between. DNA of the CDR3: TGTGCCAGCAGCCAGGACGGATTCTCTGGAAACACCATATATTTT. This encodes CASSQDGFSGNTIYF.

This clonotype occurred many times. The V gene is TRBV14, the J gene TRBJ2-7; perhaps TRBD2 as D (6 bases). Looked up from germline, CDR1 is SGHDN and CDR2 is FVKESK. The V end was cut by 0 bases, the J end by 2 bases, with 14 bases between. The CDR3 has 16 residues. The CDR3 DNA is TGTGCCAGCAGCCAAGATCCTGGGCGGGATCCCTACGAGCAGTACGTC. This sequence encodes CASSQDPGRDPYEQYV.

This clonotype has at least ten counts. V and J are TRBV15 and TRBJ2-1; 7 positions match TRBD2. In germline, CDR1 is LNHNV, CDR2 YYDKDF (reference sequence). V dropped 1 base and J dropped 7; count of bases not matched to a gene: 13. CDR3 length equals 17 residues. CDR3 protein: CATSRGFTSARRNEQFF. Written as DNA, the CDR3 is TGTGCCACCAGCAGAGGGTTTACTAGCGCCCGAAGGAATGAGCAGTTCTTC.

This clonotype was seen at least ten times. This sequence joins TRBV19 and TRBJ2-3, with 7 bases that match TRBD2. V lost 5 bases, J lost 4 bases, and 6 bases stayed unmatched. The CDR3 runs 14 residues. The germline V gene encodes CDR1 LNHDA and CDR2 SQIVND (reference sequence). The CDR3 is CASSPSGGADTQYF. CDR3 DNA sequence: TGTGCCAGTAGTCCTAGCGGTGGAGCAGATACGCAGTATTTT.

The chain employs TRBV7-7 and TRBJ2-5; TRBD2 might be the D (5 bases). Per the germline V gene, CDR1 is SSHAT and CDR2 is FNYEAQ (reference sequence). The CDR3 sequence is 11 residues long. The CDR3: CASVSSGVQYF. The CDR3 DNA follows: TGTGCTAGCGTCTCTTCCGGGGTCCAGTACTTC.

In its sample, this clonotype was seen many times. CDR3 amino acids: CASSYSQPGQGRVHEQYV. The CDR3 DNA is TGTGCCAGCAGCTATTCCCAGCCCGGACAGGGTCGAGTCCACGAGCAGTACGTC. The V and J genes are TRBV7-9 and TRBJ2-7, with 8 bases identical to TRBD1. The CDR3 length is 18 residues. Germline V gene data show CDR1 as SEHNR and CDR2 as FQNEAQ (reference sequence). V was clipped by 4 bases and J by 5 bases; unmatched bases: 19.

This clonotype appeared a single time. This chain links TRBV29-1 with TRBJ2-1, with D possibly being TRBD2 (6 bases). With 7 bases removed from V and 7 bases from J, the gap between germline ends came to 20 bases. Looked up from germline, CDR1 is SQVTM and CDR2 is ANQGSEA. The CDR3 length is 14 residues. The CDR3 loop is CSGNLEGGNNEQFF. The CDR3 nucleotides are TGCAGCGGGAATCTAGAGGGAGGAAATAATGAGCAGTTCTTC.

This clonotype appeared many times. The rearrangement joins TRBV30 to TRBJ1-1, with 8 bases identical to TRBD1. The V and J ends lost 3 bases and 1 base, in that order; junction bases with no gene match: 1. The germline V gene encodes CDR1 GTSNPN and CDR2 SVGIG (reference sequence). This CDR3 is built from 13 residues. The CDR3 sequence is CAWSTGGNTEAFF. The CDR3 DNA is TGTGCCTGGAGCACAGGGGGGAACACTGAAGCTTTCTTT.

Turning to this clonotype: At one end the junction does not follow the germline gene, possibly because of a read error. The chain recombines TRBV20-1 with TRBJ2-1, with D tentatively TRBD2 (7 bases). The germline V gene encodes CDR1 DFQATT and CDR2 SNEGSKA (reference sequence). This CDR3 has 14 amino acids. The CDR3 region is CSARRGGGSNEQLF. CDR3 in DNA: TGCAGTGCTAGAAGGGGGGGCGGTTCAAATGAGCAGCTCTTT.

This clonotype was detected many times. The CDR3 region has the DNA TGTGCCAGCAGCCGAAGCTGGACTAGCGGGGGGGCCGACACCGGGGAGCTGTTTTTT. It codes for CASSRSWTSGGADTGELFF. The gene calls are TRBV14 and TRBJ2-2, with 15 bases identical to TRBD2. Trimming at V came to 4 bases and at J to 3 bases, leaving 9 bases not matched to a gene. Germline loops: CDR1 SGHDN, CDR2 FVKESK. The length of the CDR3 is 19 residues.

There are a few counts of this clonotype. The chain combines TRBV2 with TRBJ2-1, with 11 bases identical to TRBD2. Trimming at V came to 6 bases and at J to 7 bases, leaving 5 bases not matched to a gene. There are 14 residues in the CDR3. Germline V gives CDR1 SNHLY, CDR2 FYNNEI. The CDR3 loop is CASRDSGGANEQFF. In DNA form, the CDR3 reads TGTGCCAGCAGGGATAGCGGGGGGGCAAATGAGCAGTTCTTC.

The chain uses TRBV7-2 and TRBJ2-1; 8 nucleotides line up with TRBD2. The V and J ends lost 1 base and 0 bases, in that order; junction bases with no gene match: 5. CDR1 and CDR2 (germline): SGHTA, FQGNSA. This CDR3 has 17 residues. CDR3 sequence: CASSLDSGESSYNEQFF. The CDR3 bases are TGTGCCAGCAGCTTAGATAGCGGGGAGAGCTCCTACAATGAGCAGTTCTTC.

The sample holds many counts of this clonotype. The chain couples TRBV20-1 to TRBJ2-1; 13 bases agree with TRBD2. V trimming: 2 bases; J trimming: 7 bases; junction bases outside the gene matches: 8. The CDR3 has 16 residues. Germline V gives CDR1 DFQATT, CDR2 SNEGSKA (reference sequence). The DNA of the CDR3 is TGCAGTGCTAGAACTGTAAGACTAGCGGGAGGTAATGAGCAGTTCTTC. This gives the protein CSARTVRLAGGNEQFF.

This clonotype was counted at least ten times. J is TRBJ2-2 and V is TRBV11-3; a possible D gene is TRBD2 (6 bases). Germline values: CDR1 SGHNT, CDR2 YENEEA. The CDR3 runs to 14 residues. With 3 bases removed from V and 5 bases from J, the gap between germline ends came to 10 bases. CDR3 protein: CASSFGGTTGELFF. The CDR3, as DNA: TGTGCCAGCAGCTTCGGAGGGACGACCGGGGAGCTGTTTTTT.

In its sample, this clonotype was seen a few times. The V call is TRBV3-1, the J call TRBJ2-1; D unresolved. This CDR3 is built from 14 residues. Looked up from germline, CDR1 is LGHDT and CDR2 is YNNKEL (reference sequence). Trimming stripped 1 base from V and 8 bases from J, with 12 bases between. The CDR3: CASSQGIPHDEQFF. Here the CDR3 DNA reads TGTGCCAGCAGCCAAGGGATCCCTCACGATGAGCAGTTCTTC.

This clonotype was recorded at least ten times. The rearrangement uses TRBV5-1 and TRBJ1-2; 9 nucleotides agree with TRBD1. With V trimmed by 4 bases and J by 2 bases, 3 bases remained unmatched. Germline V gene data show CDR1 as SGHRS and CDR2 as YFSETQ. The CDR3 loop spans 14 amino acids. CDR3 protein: CASSTGTGNYGYTF. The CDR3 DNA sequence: TGCGCCAGCAGCACCGGGACAGGGAACTATGGCTACACCTTC.

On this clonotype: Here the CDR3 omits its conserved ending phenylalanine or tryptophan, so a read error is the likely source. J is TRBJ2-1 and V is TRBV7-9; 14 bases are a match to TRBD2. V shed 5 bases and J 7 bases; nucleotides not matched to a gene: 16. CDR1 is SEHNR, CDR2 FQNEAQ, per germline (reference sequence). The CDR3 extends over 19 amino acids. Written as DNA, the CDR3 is TGTGCCAGCAGCCTTGACAGGGGACTAGCGGGAGCCGAGGAGAATGAGCAGTTCTTA. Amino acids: CASSLDRGLAGAEENEQFL.

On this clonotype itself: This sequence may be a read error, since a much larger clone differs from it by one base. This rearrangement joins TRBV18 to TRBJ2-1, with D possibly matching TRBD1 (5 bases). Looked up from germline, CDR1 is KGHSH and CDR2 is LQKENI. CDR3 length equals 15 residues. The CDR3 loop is CASSPDRSLYNEQLF. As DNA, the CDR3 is TGTGCCAGCTCACCTGACAGAAGCCTCTACAATGAGCAGTTATTC.

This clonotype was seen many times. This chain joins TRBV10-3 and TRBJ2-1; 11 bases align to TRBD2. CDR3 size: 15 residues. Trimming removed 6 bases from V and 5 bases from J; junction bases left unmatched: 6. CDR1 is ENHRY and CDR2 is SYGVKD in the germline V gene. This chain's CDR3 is CAISPTSGKDNEQFF. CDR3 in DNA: TGTGCCATCAGCCCGACTAGCGGGAAGGACAATGAGCAGTTCTTC.

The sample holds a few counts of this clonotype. The CDR3 here is CAAGRGGANEQFF. CDR3 nucleotide sequence: TGCGCGGCCGGGAGGGGGGGCGCGAATGAGCAGTTCTTC. This sequence joins TRBV5-1 and TRBJ2-1; 8 bases align to TRBD2. The CDR3 sequence is 13 residues long. Germline CDR1 and CDR2: SGHRS and YFSETQ.

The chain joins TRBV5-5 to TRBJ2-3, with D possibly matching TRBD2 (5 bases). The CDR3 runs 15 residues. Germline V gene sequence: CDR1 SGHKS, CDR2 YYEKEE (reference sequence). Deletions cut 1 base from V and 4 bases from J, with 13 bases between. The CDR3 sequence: CASSLRGSFPDTQYF. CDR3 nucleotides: TGTGCCAGCAGCTTGCGGGGTAGCTTCCCAGATACGCAGTATTTT.

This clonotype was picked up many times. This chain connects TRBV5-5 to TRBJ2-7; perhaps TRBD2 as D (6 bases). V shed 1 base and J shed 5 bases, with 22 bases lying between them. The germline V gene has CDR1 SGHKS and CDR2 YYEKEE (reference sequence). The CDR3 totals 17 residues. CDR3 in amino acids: CASSLFLRSDGGDEQYV. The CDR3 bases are TGTGCCAGCAGCTTGTTCCTTCGGTCCGATGGCGGGGACGAGCAGTACGTC.

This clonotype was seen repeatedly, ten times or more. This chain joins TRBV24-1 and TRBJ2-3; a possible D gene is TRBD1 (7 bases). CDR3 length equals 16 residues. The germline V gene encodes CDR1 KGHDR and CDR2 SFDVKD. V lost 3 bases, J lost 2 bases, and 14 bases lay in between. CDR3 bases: TGTGCCACCAGTGATCGCGGGACAGCGAACACAGATACGCAGTATTTT. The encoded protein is CATSDRGTANTDTQYF.

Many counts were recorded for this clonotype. CDR3 nucleotides: TGTGCCATCACCGTCGGACAGGGGGATAATTCACCCCTCCACTTT. Translation: CAITVGQGDNSPLHF. The chain links TRBV10-3 to TRBJ1-6, with 10 bases lining up with TRBD1. Looked up from germline, CDR1 is ENHRY and CDR2 is SYGVKD. The J segment lost 5 bases and the V segment lost 7 bases, leaving 5 bases of the junction unmatched. The CDR3 loop spans 15 amino acids.

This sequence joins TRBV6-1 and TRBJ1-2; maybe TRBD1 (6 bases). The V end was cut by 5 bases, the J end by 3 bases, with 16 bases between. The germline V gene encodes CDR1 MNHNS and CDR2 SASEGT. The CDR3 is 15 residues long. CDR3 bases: TGTGCCAGCAGTTCAGGAGGGGCAGGGGACTATGGCTACACCTTC. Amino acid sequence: CASSSGGAGDYGYTF.

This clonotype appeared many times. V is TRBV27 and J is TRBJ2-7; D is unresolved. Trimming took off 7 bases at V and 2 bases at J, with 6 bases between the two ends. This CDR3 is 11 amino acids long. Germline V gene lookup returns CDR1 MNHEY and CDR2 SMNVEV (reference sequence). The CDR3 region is CASKGPYEQYF. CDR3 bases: TGTGCCAGCAAGGGCCCCTACGAGCAGTACTTC.

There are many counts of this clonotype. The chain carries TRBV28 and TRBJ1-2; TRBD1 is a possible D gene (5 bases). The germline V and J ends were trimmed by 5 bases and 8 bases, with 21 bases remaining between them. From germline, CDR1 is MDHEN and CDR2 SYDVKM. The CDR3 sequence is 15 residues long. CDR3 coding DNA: TGTGCCAGCAGTACCTACCGGGGGGGAGTAGGCGGCTACACCTTC. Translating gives CASSTYRGGVGGYTF.

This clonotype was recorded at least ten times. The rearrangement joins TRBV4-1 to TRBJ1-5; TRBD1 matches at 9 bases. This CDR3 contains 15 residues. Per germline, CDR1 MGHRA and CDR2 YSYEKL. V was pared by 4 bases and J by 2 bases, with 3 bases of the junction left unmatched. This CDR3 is CASSRGTGRNQPQHF. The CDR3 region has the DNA TGCGCCAGCAGCCGTGGGACAGGGCGCAATCAGCCCCAGCATTTT.

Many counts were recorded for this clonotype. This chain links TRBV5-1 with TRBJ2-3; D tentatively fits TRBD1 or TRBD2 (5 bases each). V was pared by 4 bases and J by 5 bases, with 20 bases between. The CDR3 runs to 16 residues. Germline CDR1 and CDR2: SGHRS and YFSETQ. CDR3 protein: CASSPRTLPREDTQYF. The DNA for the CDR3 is TGCGCCAGCAGCCCTCGGACACTCCCCCGGGAAGATACGCAGTATTTT.